The source of this T cell receptor (beta chain) is a study of blood T cells in healthy people across ages (dated by TCRdb to between 2015 and 2016). The study in broad terms: In model experiments, template switching captured about one uniquely barcoded TCR beta cDNA molecule for every two T cells. To avoid experimental bias, donors of different ages were randomly spread across the sequencing lanes. Using the same blood draw, the study looked at two additional independent replicas of 1 million unique cDNA reads for two donors, one aged 18 to 30 and the other aged 80 or older. Age-related changes in TCR beta repertoire diversity were measured in the study by deep sequencing normalized with unique cDNA molecular identifiers. The donors were split into four age groups: young (average around 17 years), middle-aged (around 40), aged (62) and long-lived (under 85).

The research as a whole found: As age increased, observed TCR beta diversity per million T cells dropped in a roughly linear way, and a significant reduction was already evident by age 40. Estimates of total diversity based on one million sequenced T cells were considered lower bounds and underestimates. There was a strong correlation between observed TCR beta diversity and the percentage of naive T cells measured by flow cytometry. Because the CMV infection status of the donors was unknown, age-related changes in expanded clonotypes may potentially have been confounded. Compared with the aged group, the long-lived group had more naive CD4+ T cells, fewer expanded clones and increased TCR diversity, a pattern suggesting age selection. Bulk unsorted PBMC profiling prevented conclusive comparison of naive and antigen-experienced compartments.

The roughly 39 donors, aged 6 to 90 years, were systemically healthy Caucasian individuals from Russia. Each donor gave about 9.7 milliliters of peripheral blood, drawn into EDTA-treated Vacutainer tubes. Ficoll-Paque density-gradient centrifugation was used to isolate PBMCs, with at least 6.5 million per sample. Total RNA was extracted from PBMCs with Trizol reagent, with at least 6 micrograms obtained per sample. For every donor, an aliquot of PBMCs went through flow cytometry to measure the percentages of naive CD45RAhigh/CD27high T cells. V is trimmed back by 2 bases and J by 3 bases, and the junction contains 7 bases that no gene match accounts for. CDR1 and CDR2 (GTSNPN, SVGIG) derive from the germline V gene (reference sequence). The CDR3, from cysteine to phenylalanine, totals 15 residues. The only DNA kept is the CDR3, 45 bases in frame from the first base. Libraries came from 5' RACE. Instrument used: Illumina HiSeq 2500. The second PCR ran for about 7 to 11 cycles and used a J-beta primer mix along with a sample-barcoded 5' primer. A unique molecular identifier was introduced onto each TCR beta cDNA molecule by a template-switch 5' adaptor carrying 12 random nucleotides. At least 2.5 million CDR3-containing paired-end reads were obtained from each sample. First-strand cDNA synthesis was performed from all RNA using the Mint cDNA synthesis kit, with priming by a TRBC-specific oligonucleotide. Following uracil-DNA glycosylase treatment, a first 18-cycle PCR with universal primers M1SS and BC2_uni_R was performed on all cDNA. Processing in the source paper ran as follows. Normalization of each sample was performed by random selection of 1 million high-quality reads, each carrying a distinct molecular identifier. Instead of being binned into consensus sequences, reads with shared molecular identifiers were discarded. MiTCR, set to a Q25 quality threshold and the strictest error-elimination algorithm, was used for CDR3 identification, clonotype clustering and error correction. A nonparametric unseen species model with Euler transformation was used to estimate a lower bound on total TCR beta diversity. The public reads were reprocessed in TCRdb via fastp at Q25 and MiXCR, keeping in-frame beta chains. Merged by CDR3 protein, the rows form single entries marked with the most common genes and DNA. The V and J calls shown here were made by TCRdb, not taken from the authors' results. For this sample there are 980,000 or so distinct CDR3 sequences; 48% appear just once. The ten largest clones add up to roughly an eighth of the sample.

Concerning this clonotype itself: Its antigen is currently not known. No base quality values were provided; no much bigger clone lies one nucleotide off.

The sample comprised blood. This chain is built from TRBV30 and TRBJ2-4; 7 bases in the middle match TRBD2. The source is a man aged 25 to 45 in good health. The DNA reads TGTGCCTGGAGTTTCCTCGGGGGGTGCAAAAACATTCAGTACTTC. This sequence encodes CAWSFLGGCKNIQYF.